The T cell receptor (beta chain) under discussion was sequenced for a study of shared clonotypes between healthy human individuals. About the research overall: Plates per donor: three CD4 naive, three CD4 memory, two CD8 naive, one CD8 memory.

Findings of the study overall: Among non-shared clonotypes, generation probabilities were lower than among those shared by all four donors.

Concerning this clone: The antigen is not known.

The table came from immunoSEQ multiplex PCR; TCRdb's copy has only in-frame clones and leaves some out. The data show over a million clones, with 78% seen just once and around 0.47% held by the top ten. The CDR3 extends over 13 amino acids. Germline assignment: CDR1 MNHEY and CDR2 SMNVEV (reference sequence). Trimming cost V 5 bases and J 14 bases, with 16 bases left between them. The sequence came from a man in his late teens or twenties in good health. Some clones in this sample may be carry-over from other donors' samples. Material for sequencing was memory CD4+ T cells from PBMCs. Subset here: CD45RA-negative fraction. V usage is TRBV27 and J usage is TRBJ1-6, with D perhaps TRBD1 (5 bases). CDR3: CASSPRDSRALHF. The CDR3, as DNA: TGTGCCAGCAGTCCCAGGGATTCAAGGGCCCTCCACTTT.